This T cell receptor (beta chain) was sequenced for a study of low-dose radiotherapy and immunotherapy resistance in tumors. This clonotype was recorded at least ten times. Germline-derived CDR1 and CDR2 are SNHLY and FYNNEI. Trimming left V 10 bases short and J 4 bases short, with 8 bases between. This CDR3 is 12 amino acids long. Priming of first-strand cDNA relied on TRAV- and TRBV-specific primers (covering alpha and beta chains). TCR amplification ran approximately 22 PCR cycles using constant-region and V-primer adapter primers. Isolated mRNA was amplified by in vitro transcription. Each CDR3 protein is one row after TCRdb ran MiXCR on the reads. The data contain approximately 100,000 distinct CDR3 sequences, less than 25% of them singletons. Regarding time point: after trial treatment. Treatment noted: LDRT plus nivolumab, ipilimumab, low-dose cyclophosphamide and aspirin (RACIN trial).

The specimen was PBMCs, collected after low-dose radiotherapy plus immunotherapy. The genes are TRBV2 and TRBJ2-6; unclear D gene. The sequence was obtained from a male donor with prostate cancer. The CDR3 nucleotides are TGTGCCACCAATACCGGGGCCAACGTCCTGACTTTC. Encoded protein: CATNTGANVLTF.